The T cell receptor (beta chain) under discussion was sequenced for a study of technical replicates of blood from a few donors. Deletions cut 6 bases from V and 4 bases from J, with 16 bases between. The CDR3 has 15 residues. The germline V gene has CDR1 MNHEY and CDR2 SVGAGI. Libraries were prepared by immunoSEQ multiplex PCR; TCRdb keeps only in-frame clonotypes and omits some of them. The data hold some 100,000 clones, with just over 95% observed a single time. This clone occurred once. The rearrangement joins TRBV6-5 to TRBJ1-3; perhaps TRBD1 as D (6 bases). Specimen: T cells isolated from PBMCs. This TCR was recovered from a human donor in good health. The CDR3 sequence: CASRLTGPGGNTIYF. In DNA, the CDR3 is TGTGCCAGCAGACTTACAGGGCCGGGGGGAAACACCATATATTTT.